The 21 T cell receptor beta chains below all came from one sample that was sequenced in a study of T cell responses to AZD1222 COVID-19 vaccine. Sequenced by immunoSEQ multiplex PCR; TCRdb stores in-frame clones only, minus some. Of about 100,000 clones detected, roughly 91% appear once; the ten largest clones hold more than 1.5%. The material sequenced was peripheral blood, taken on day 0 of AZD1222 vaccination. All receptors come from an adult in good health.

The V and J genes are TRBV5-4 and TRBJ2-1, with 9 positions matching TRBD2. The J segment lost 1 base and the V segment lost 0 bases, leaving 5 bases of the junction unmatched. This CDR3 contains 17 residues. Germline V gene data show CDR1 as SGHNT and CDR2 as YYREEE (reference sequence). CDR3: CASSLVPSGTSYNEQFF. The CDR3 coding sequence is TGTGCCAGCAGCTTGGTGCCTAGCGGGACGTCCTACAATGAGCAGTTCTTC.

The chain combines TRBV5-6 with TRBJ1-5; TRBD1 might be the D (6 bases). CDR1 and CDR2 (germline): SGHDT, YYEEEE. This CDR3 has 13 residues. Between the trimmed V and J ends, which lost 10 bases and 5 bases, there was a span of 16 bases. CDR3 region: CAPRRGGDQPQHF. CDR3 DNA sequence: TGTGCCCCCCGGAGGGGGGGCGATCAGCCCCAGCATTTT.

V is TRBV9 and J is TRBJ2-1; D tentatively fits TRBD1 or TRBD2 (5 bases each). Looked up from germline, CDR1 is SGDLS and CDR2 is YYNGEE. This CDR3 has 13 residues. The ends were cut back, 4 bases at V and 6 bases at J, with 11 bases in the middle. The CDR3 here is CASSPRGGNEQFF. As DNA, the CDR3 is TGTGCCAGCAGCCCCCGTGGGGGCAATGAGCAGTTCTTC.

The V call is TRBV19, the J call TRBJ1-5; TRBD1 matches at 10 bases. V shed 3 bases, J shed 7 bases, and the junction held 6 bases outside the gene matches. Germline CDR1 is LNHDA and CDR2 is SQIVND (reference sequence). The CDR3 runs 15 residues. The CDR3 is CASSIDRGLRQPQHF. CDR3 sequence (DNA): TGTGCCAGTAGTATCGACAGGGGGCTGAGGCAGCCCCAGCATTTT. The full variable domain, rest sourced from reference TRBV19 and TRBJ1-5, is DGGITQSPKYLFRKEGQNVTLSCEQNLNHDAMYWYRQDPGQGLRLIYYSQIVNDFQKGDIAEGYSVSREKKESFPLTVTSAQKNPTAFYLCASSIDRGLRQPQHFGDGTRLSIL.

The rearrangement uses TRBV19 and TRBJ1-2, with D perhaps matching TRBD1 (6 bases). Germline lookup yields CDR1 LNHDA and CDR2 SQIVND (reference sequence). This CDR3 comprises 17 residues. V shed 3 bases and J shed 2 bases, with 19 bases lying between them. This CDR3 reads CASSIQGTSTPNYGYTF. CDR3 bases: TGTGCCAGTAGTATTCAGGGGACCTCTACCCCAAACTATGGCTACACCTTC.

The chain is built from TRBV5-1 and TRBJ2-1; 11 positions match TRBD2. The CDR3 is 15 amino acids. The J segment lost 4 bases and the V segment lost 4 bases, leaving 4 bases of the junction unmatched. Germline V gene sequence: CDR1 SGHRS, CDR2 YFSETQ. In nucleotides, the CDR3 is TGCGCCAGCAGCGCGACTAGCGGGAATTACAATGAGCAGTTCTTC. Protein product: CASSATSGNYNEQFF.

J is TRBJ2-1 and V is TRBV2; D unresolved. This CDR3 is 14 amino acids long. V lost 3 bases and J lost 1, with 7 bases in between. Germline-derived CDR1 and CDR2 are SNHLY and FYNNEI. This chain's CDR3 is CASSEWGSYNEQFF. For the CDR3, the DNA is TGTGCCAGCAGTGAGTGGGGTTCCTACAATGAGCAGTTCTTC. Combining the CDR3 with reference TRBV2 and TRBJ2-1 gives the whole variable domain EPEVTQTPSHQVTQMGQEVILRCVPISNHLYFYWYRQILGQKVEFLVSFYNNEISEKSEIFDDQFSVERPDGSNFTLKIRSTKLEDSAMYFCASSEWGSYNEQFFGPGTRLTVL.

This clone has a single count. The chain employs TRBV4-2 and TRBJ1-5; D unclear. The germline gives CDR1 LGHNA, CDR2 YNFKEQ. The CDR3 covers 16 residues. The ends were cut back, 4 bases at V and 5 bases at J, with 18 bases in the middle. CDR3 region: CASSPQSGELDQPQHF. CDR3 coding DNA: TGTGCCAGCAGCCCTCAAAGCGGGGAATTGGATCAGCCCCAGCATTTT.

This rearrangement joins TRBV12-3 or TRBV12-4 to TRBJ1-2; D gene unclear. The V and J ends lost 4 bases and 2 bases respectively, with 5 bases between them. This CDR3 is built from 12 residues. CDR3 DNA: TGTGCCAGCAGTTGGGAAAACTATGGCTACACCTTC. Translated: CASSWENYGYTF.

V gene TRBV28 combines with J gene TRBJ1-5; D is uncertain. The germline V gene encodes CDR1 MDHEN and CDR2 SYDVKM. This CDR3 has 17 amino acids. V lost 6 bases and J 3 bases, leaving 21 bases between the germline ends. CDR3 coding DNA: TGTGCCAGCAGCCTCCCGAGTAAGGTTTTAACCAATCAGCCCCAGCATTTT. Protein product: CASSLPSKVLTNQPQHF. Drawing the rest from reference TRBV28 and TRBJ1-5, the complete variable domain is DVKVTQSSRYLVKRTGEKVFLECVQDMDHENMFWYRQDPGLGLRLIYFSYDVKMKEKGDIPEGYSVSREKKERFSLILESASTNQTSMYLCASSLPSKVLTNQPQHFGDGTRLSIL.

V is TRBV4-1 and J is TRBJ1-2, with D possibly TRBD1 on 5 matching bases. Trimming stripped 3 bases from V and 4 bases from J, with 15 bases between. CDR3 size: 15 residues. Germline V gives CDR1 MGHRA, CDR2 YSYEKL. The CDR3 is CASSQILRGVYGYTF. Here the CDR3 DNA reads TGCGCCAGCAGCCAGATCCTAAGGGGCGTCTATGGCTACACCTTC.

The genes are TRBV7-9 and TRBJ1-2; the D is unclear. CDR3 length: 13 amino acids. V lost 7 bases to trimming and J lost 8 bases, with 17 bases between them. Germline CDR1 is SEHNR and CDR2 is FQNEAQ (reference sequence). In DNA, the CDR3 is TGTGCCAGCACCCGATCGGTGGATCAAGGCTACACCTTC. Translated: CASTRSVDQGYTF.

The chain recombines TRBV29-1 with TRBJ2-3; 11 bases agree with TRBD1. Trimming cost V 8 bases and J 3 bases; bases outside gene matches: 7. Germline loops: CDR1 SQVTM, CDR2 ANQGSEA. This CDR3 region has 14 residues. The CDR3 spells CSTWTGGATDTQYF. The CDR3 DNA sequence: TGCAGCACCTGGACAGGGGGCGCAACAGATACGCAGTATTTT.

CDR3 sequence reads: CASSLDPGQPQHF. The CDR3 DNA follows: TGTGCCAGCAGCTTGGATCCGGGACAGCCCCAGCATTTT. The V gene is TRBV5-8, the J gene TRBJ1-5; unclear D gene. Trimming pared 0 bases from V and 7 bases from J, leaving 8 bases between. CDR3 length: 13 residues. Per germline, CDR1 SGHTS and CDR2 YDEGEE.

CDR3 DNA sequence: TGTGCCAGCAGCCATGACCGGAATCGGAACAATGAGCAGTTCTTC. It is translated as CASSHDRNRNNEQFF. This rearrangement joins TRBV28 to TRBJ2-1; D is undetermined. The CDR3 has 15 amino acids. Between the trimmed V and J ends, which lost 6 bases and 5 bases, there was a span of 17 bases. CDR1 is MDHEN and CDR2 is SYDVKM in the germline V gene.

The chain recombines TRBV6-5 with TRBJ1-1; no firm D call. Germline lookup yields CDR1 MNHEY and CDR2 SVGAGI. This CDR3 region has 13 residues. The V and J ends lost 7 bases and 3 bases respectively, with 12 bases between them. CDR3 DNA: TGTGCCAGCACTAGAGAGCGTTACACTGAAGCTTTCTTT. It translates to CASTRERYTEAFF.

CDR3 bases: TGTGCCAGCAGCTCTCGGACAGCCTCCTACGAGCAGTACTTC. Translation: CASSSRTASYEQYF. The chain has TRBV7-8 and TRBJ2-7; D may be TRBD1 (6 bases). Germline-derived CDR1 and CDR2 are SGHVS and FQNEAQ. This CDR3 spans 14 amino acids. Trimming took off 4 bases at V and 0 bases at J, with 10 bases between the two ends.

V is TRBV4-1 and J is TRBJ1-1; 8 bases map to TRBD1. J gave up 2 bases and V 0 bases, and 2 bases lay outside the gene matches. The CDR3 extends over 15 amino acids. The germline gives CDR1 MGHRA, CDR2 YSYEKL. The CDR3 DNA sequence: TGCGCCAGCAGCCAAGACGGACAGGGAAACACTGAAGCTTTCTTT. This sequence encodes CASSQDGQGNTEAFF.

V is TRBV28 and J is TRBJ2-1; 12 bases map to TRBD2. The CDR3 consists of 17 residues. With V trimmed by 5 bases and J by 6 bases, 11 bases remained unmatched. Germline CDR1 reads MDHEN; CDR2 reads SYDVKM. The DNA of the CDR3 is TGTGCCAGCAGTCCAATCGGACTAGCGGGATTGGGCAATGAGCAGTTCTTC. Encoded protein: CASSPIGLAGLGNEQFF.

The V and J genes are TRBV7-3 and TRBJ2-6; D is unresolved. The CDR3 consists of 15 residues. Trimming left V 5 bases short and J 4 bases short, with 12 bases between. In germline, CDR1 is SGHTA, CDR2 FQGTGA. The CDR3 spells CASSPQGIGANVLTF. CDR3 nucleotides: TGTGCCAGCAGCCCCCAAGGGATCGGGGCCAACGTCCTGACTTTC.

This chain uses TRBV19 with TRBJ1-2; 9 bases are shared with TRBD1. Losses at the gene ends were 10 bases for V and 5 bases for J; bases not matched to a gene: 5. Germline CDR1 reads LNHDA; CDR2 reads SQIVND (reference sequence). The CDR3 covers 12 residues. The CDR3, as DNA: TGTGCCACCGGACAGGGGAGGTATGGCTACACCTTC. Translated, it gives CATGQGRYGYTF.